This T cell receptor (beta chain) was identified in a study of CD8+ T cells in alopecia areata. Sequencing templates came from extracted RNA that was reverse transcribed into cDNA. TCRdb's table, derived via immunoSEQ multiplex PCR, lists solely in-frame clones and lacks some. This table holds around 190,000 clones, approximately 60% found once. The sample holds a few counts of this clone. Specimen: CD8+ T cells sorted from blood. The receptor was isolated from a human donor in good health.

The CDR3 sequence is CASRTGASNEQFF. The DNA of the CDR3 is TGTGCCAGCCGGACAGGGGCGAGTAATGAGCAGTTCTTC. The chain joins TRBV25-1 to TRBJ2-1; 9 nucleotides line up with TRBD1. This CDR3 contains 13 residues. J gave up 7 bases and V 8 bases, and 6 bases lay outside the gene matches. Germline V CDR1 and CDR2: MGHDK, SYGVNS.